This T cell receptor (beta chain) was found in a study of CD8 T cells in Susac syndrome. Random hexamers were used to reverse transcribe the RNA input (about 0.5 to 1 ug). A multiplex approach, immunoSEQ multiplex PCR, amplified TCR beta CDR3 across 54 Vbeta and 13 Jbeta. MiXCR, applied by TCRdb to the immunoSEQ multiplex PCR reads, yields one record per CDR3 protein. The table records around 280,000 distinct CDR3 sequences, 92% of them present only once. The T cells that were sequenced for TCR beta were CD8+ and CD4+ cells from blood. The multiple sclerosis control group comprised treatment-naive patients with stable or active relapsing-remitting disease. V shed 3 bases, J shed 2 bases, and the junction held 6 bases outside the gene matches. CDR1 is DFQATT and CDR2 is SNEGSKA in the germline V gene (reference sequence). There are 14 residues in the CDR3.

V usage is TRBV20-1 and J usage is TRBJ2-7; 8 nucleotides agree with TRBD1. The source of this sequence is a human donor with multiple sclerosis. The sample taken for sequencing was CD4+ T cells from PBMCs. The CDR3 is CSARRTGPAYEQYF. The DNA for the CDR3 is TGCAGTGCTAGGAGGACAGGGCCGGCCTACGAGCAGTACTTC.